This entry lists 4 T cell receptor beta chains sequenced from one sample in a study of shared clonotypes between healthy human individuals. Some clones are missing from TCRdb's copy, which holds only in-frame ones; the method was immunoSEQ multiplex PCR. The sample shows around 2,100,000 clones, approximately 95% of them seen only once. As defined, naive CD8 cells were CD45RO-negative and positively selected for CCR7, with terminally differentiated effector memory CD45RA+ cells excluded. What was sequenced was naive CD8+ T cells sorted from blood. Receptor source: a man between 18 and 29 years old in good health.

Worth noting for this clone: Other DNA sequences in the sample encode the same CDR3. This chain connects TRBV28 to TRBJ1-1; tentative D call: TRBD1 (6 bases). This CDR3 region has 12 residues. The germline V gene has CDR1 MDHEN and CDR2 SYDVKM. V gave up 2 bases and J gave up 8 bases, with 9 bases separating them. CDR3 sequence reads: CASSLGGPEAFF. As DNA, the CDR3 is TGTGCCAGCAGTTTAGGGGGGCCCGAAGCTTTCTTT.

DNA for the CDR3: TGTGCCAGCAGTGACCCGGACAGGGGGCATGAAAAACTGTTTTTT. Its protein product is CASSDPDRGHEKLFF. This chain connects TRBV2 to TRBJ1-4, with TRBD1 matching over 11 bases. Germline values: CDR1 SNHLY, CDR2 FYNNEI. J gave up 6 bases and V 3 bases, and 3 bases lay outside the gene matches. This CDR3 has 15 residues.

The rearrangement joins TRBV6-5 to TRBJ1-2; 9 nucleotides line up with TRBD1. The V gene end was trimmed by 2 bases and the J gene end by 8 bases; junction bases not matched to a gene: 12. CDR3 size: 16 residues. Germline V lookup: CDR1 MNHEY, CDR2 SVGAGI. DNA of the CDR3: TGTGCCAGCAGTTACAGTCCCGGGACAGGGAACTGGGGCTACACCTTC. Its translation is CASSYSPGTGNWGYTF.

Concerning this clone itself: The sample carries other DNA sequences with the same CDR3. The chain couples TRBV27 to TRBJ1-1, with D perhaps matching TRBD1 (5 bases). This CDR3 region has 13 residues. In germline, CDR1 is MNHEY, CDR2 SMNVEV (reference sequence). Trimming pared 2 bases from V and 4 bases from J, leaving 8 bases between. DNA of the CDR3: TGTGCCAGCAGTTTAGGAGGGGTCACTGAAGCTTTCTTT. Its translation: CASSLGGVTEAFF.